This T cell receptor beta chain is drawn from a study of CD8 T cells in ankylosing spondylitis (dated 2017 in TCRdb). Broadly, across the study: To find TCR variants linked to disease, the study profiled T cell receptor beta repertoires in ankylosing spondylitis patients and healthy donors. The full study cohort was made up of approximately 24 ankylosing spondylitis patients and more than 90 healthy donors. Samples of peripheral blood were taken, and for ankylosing spondylitis patients, synovial fluid was collected as well.

Findings and caveats that apply to the study as a whole: A TCR beta motif made up of several highly homologous amino acid variants appeared to be characteristic of blood from ankylosing spondylitis patients. Some of the motif variants had been reported before in the synovial fluid and blood of reactive arthritis patients, a finding that suggests common disease-initiation mechanisms. A CD8+ phenotype was shown by the disease-linked clones, which were found at relatively low frequencies in peripheral blood. Significant enrichment of the disease-linked clones was reported in matched synovial fluid samples from ankylosing spondylitis patients.

This clonotype was picked up a small number of times. It has no known antigen specificity. Within one base of it there is no much larger clone, and no base qualities were kept. Sequencer: Illumina HiSeq 2500. Quantitative 5'-RACE with molecular barcodes was used to prepare TCR beta libraries. In the authors' own workflow: A new computational method based on a probabilistic model of VDJ rearrangement was used to identify disease-linked TCR variants. The raw public data were reprocessed by TCRdb itself: fastp quality trimming at Q25, MiXCR clonotype calling, in-frame beta chains only. Rows with a matching CDR3 protein are joined into one entry that keeps the most common DNA and genes. TCRdb, not the original authors, processed these V and J calls. The sample has roughly 440,000 distinct CDR3 sequences on record, 15% to 20% of them singletons. The top ten clonotypes cover approximately 1% of the sample.

The cysteine opens and the phenylalanine closes a CDR3 of 19 amino acids. Left in the record is the CDR3 DNA by itself, 57 bases read in frame from the first base. Clipping removes 0 bases from V and 4 bases from J, with 15 as the unmatched junction base count. For CDR1 and CDR2, the germline V gene (reference sequence) lists DFQATT and SNEGSKA. Sequencing was carried out using blood, either unsorted or a sorted T cell fraction (not recorded which). The receptor was derived from a male donor with ankylosing spondylitis. The chain links TRBV20-1 with TRBJ2-5, with 12 bases in between that match TRBD2. The nucleotide sequence reads as follows: TGCAGTGCTAGAGATACCTCCCGGGCTAGCGGGAGGGCCGGAGAGACCCAGTACTTC. Its coded protein is CSARDTSRASGRAGETQYF.